The sequence of this T cell receptor (beta chain) was determined in a study of cytotoxic CD8 clonotypes in ibrutinib-treated CLL. Germline CDR1 is SQVTM and CDR2 is ANQGSEA. This CDR3 has 14 residues. The V segment lost 4 bases and the J segment 7 bases; nucleotides outside the gene matches: 6. Only in-frame clones appear in the TCRdb table, and some are missing; sequencing was by immunoSEQ multiplex PCR. The data hold some 80,000 clones, with 79% observed a single time. Only one count was recorded for this clone. Source: PBMCs, taken after 12 months of ibrutinib treatment. The chain is built from TRBV29-1 and TRBJ2-1; 11 nucleotides line up with TRBD2. The clonotype was recovered from a human donor with chronic lymphocytic leukemia. This CDR3 reads CSVVGPSGGNEQFF. The CDR3 nucleotides are TGCAGCGTTGTAGGCCCTAGCGGGGGGAATGAGCAGTTCTTC.